A selection of T cell receptor beta chains follows, all from one sample in a study of blood T cell repertoires in COVID-19. Only in-frame clones appear in the TCRdb table, and some are missing; sequencing was by immunoSEQ multiplex PCR. The table includes some 250,000 clones, 88% detected once. Sequenced input: peripheral blood. The receptors were gathered from a human donor in a cohort sampled during active COVID-19. The CDR3 runs from the conserved cysteine through the conserved F or W. D genes are given only for firm matches. The size entry is marked missing in some rows and otherwise reads once, few, many or a size class.

CDR3 protein: CSVAAGPTGELFF
CDR3 DNA: TGCAGCGTGGCCGCGGGGCCCACCGGGGAGCTGTTTTTT
D gene: NA
clone size: NA
J gene: TRBJ2-2
V gene: TRBV29-1

CDR3 protein: CATSDDRGEPYGYTF
CDR3 DNA: TGTGCCACCAGTGATGACAGGGGGGAACCCTATGGCTACACCTTC
D gene: TRBD1
clone size: NA
J gene: TRBJ1-2
V gene: TRBV24-1

CDR3 protein: CASSYSGSSYEQYF
CDR3 DNA: TGTGCCAGCAGTTACTCCGGGTCCTCCTACGAGCAGTACTTC
D gene: NA
clone size: once
J gene: TRBJ2-7
V gene: TRBV6-5

CDR3 protein: CATRTSGGLGTDTQYF
CDR3 DNA: TGTGCCACAAGGACTAGCGGGGGGTTGGGCACAGATACGCAGTATTTT
D gene: TRBD2
clone size: NA
J gene: TRBJ2-3
V gene: TRBV19

CDR3 protein: CAWSGGGQETQYF
CDR3 DNA: TGTGCCTGGAGTGGGGGGGGACAAGAGACCCAGTACTTC
D gene: TRBD2
clone size: NA
J gene: TRBJ2-5
V gene: TRBV30

CDR3 protein: CASSTGQFFTMNTEAFF
CDR3 DNA: TGTGCCAGCAGCACGGGACAGTTCTTTACCATGAACACTGAAGCTTTCTTT
D gene: TRBD1
clone size: NA
J gene: TRBJ1-1
V gene: TRBV5-5

CDR3 protein: CASSYSLSYYEQYF
CDR3 DNA: TGTGCCAGCAGTTACTCTCTAAGCTACTACGAGCAGTACTTC
D gene: NA
clone size: NA
J gene: TRBJ2-7
V gene: TRBV6-5

CDR3 protein: CASSRGPFSRGTGELFF
CDR3 DNA: TGTGCCAGCAGCCGGGGACCATTCTCAAGGGGGACCGGGGAGCTGTTTTTT
D gene: NA
clone size: NA
J gene: TRBJ2-2
V gene: TRBV11-2

CDR3 protein: CASSLFRTSGGYEQYF
CDR3 DNA: TGTGCCAGCAGCTTATTCCGGACTAGCGGGGGGTACGAGCAGTACTTC
D gene: TRBD2
clone size: once
J gene: TRBJ2-7
V gene: TRBV7-8

CDR3 protein: CASSLSLQGALDEQFF
CDR3 DNA: TGTGCCAGCAGTTTATCTTTACAGGGGGCGTTGGATGAGCAGTTCTTC
D gene: TRBD1
clone size: NA
J gene: TRBJ2-1
V gene: TRBV27

CDR3 protein: CASSLVQNNSPLHF
CDR3 DNA: TGTGCCAGCAGCTTGGTACAGAATAATTCACCCCTCCACTTT
D gene: NA
clone size: NA
J gene: TRBJ1-6
V gene: TRBV5-4

CDR3 protein: CASSRAPGTGKETQYF
CDR3 DNA: TGTGCCAGCAGCAGGGCCCCCGGGACAGGGAAAGAGACCCAGTACTTC
D gene: TRBD1
clone size: NA
J gene: TRBJ2-5
V gene: TRBV5-4

CDR3 protein: CAWSRGPANGHGYTF
CDR3 DNA: TGTGCCTGGAGTAGGGGCCCGGCCAACGGCCATGGCTACACCTTC
D gene: NA
clone size: NA
J gene: TRBJ1-2
V gene: TRBV30

CDR3 protein: CATRGHDYGYTF
CDR3 DNA: TGTGCTACCAGGGGGCACGACTATGGCTACACCTTC
D gene: TRBD1
clone size: NA
J gene: TRBJ1-2
V gene: TRBV24-1

CDR3 protein: CAIGRAQETQYF
CDR3 DNA: TGTGCCATCGGGAGGGCCCAAGAGACCCAGTACTTC
D gene: TRBD2
clone size: NA
J gene: TRBJ2-5
V gene: TRBV10-3

CDR3 protein: CASSLASSTDTQYF
CDR3 DNA: TGTGCCAGCAGCTTAGCCTCTAGCACAGATACGCAGTATTTT
D gene: NA
clone size: NA
J gene: TRBJ2-3
V gene: TRBV7-2

CDR3 protein: CASSEAKATPSSYEQYF
CDR3 DNA: TGTGCCAGCAGTGAAGCTAAGGCGACACCCAGCTCCTACGAGCAGTACTTC
D gene: NA
clone size: once
J gene: TRBJ2-7
V gene: TRBV6-1

CDR3 protein: CATSAPGGSGGYTF
CDR3 DNA: TGTGCCACCAGTGCCCCCGGGGGTTCGGGTGGCTACACCTTC
D gene: NA
clone size: NA
J gene: TRBJ1-2
V gene: TRBV24-1

CDR3 protein: CATTGTGSYNEQFF
CDR3 DNA: TGTGCCACCACCGGGACAGGATCATACAATGAGCAGTTCTTC
D gene: TRBD1
clone size: NA
J gene: TRBJ2-1
V gene: TRBV24-1

CDR3 protein: CASSLDTSYEQYF
CDR3 DNA: TGTGCCAGTAGTTTGGACACCTCCTACGAGCAGTACTTC
D gene: NA
clone size: few
J gene: TRBJ2-7
V gene: TRBV19

CDR3 protein: CASSPTGRNTEAFF
CDR3 DNA: TGTGCCAGCTCCCCGACAGGGAGGAACACTGAAGCTTTCTTT
D gene: TRBD1
clone size: NA
J gene: TRBJ1-1
V gene: TRBV18

CDR3 protein: CASRGTGGLGYTF
CDR3 DNA: TGTGCCAGCAGGGGGACAGGGGGCCTAGGCTACACCTTC
D gene: TRBD1
clone size: NA
J gene: TRBJ1-2
V gene: TRBV12-3/TRBV12-4

CDR3 protein: CASSQDPDRTNEKLFF
CDR3 DNA: TGCGCCAGCAGCCAAGACCCGGACAGAACTAATGAAAAACTGTTTTTT
D gene: NA
clone size: NA
J gene: TRBJ1-4
V gene: TRBV4-3

CDR3 protein: CASSLGAGILAKNIQYF
CDR3 DNA: TGTGCCAGCAGCTTAGGGGCAGGGATTCTAGCCAAAAACATTCAGTACTTC
D gene: NA
clone size: NA
J gene: TRBJ2-4
V gene: TRBV7-2

CDR3 protein: CAISGTGTGNPNYGYTF
CDR3 DNA: TGTGCCATCAGTGGGACCGGGACAGGAAATCCTAACTATGGCTACACCTTC
D gene: TRBD1
clone size: NA
J gene: TRBJ1-2
V gene: TRBV10-3

CDR3 protein: CAWRREGGGAHEQYF
CDR3 DNA: TGTGCCTGGAGAAGAGAGGGCGGGGGGGCCCACGAGCAGTACTTC
D gene: TRBD2
clone size: NA
J gene: TRBJ2-7
V gene: TRBV30

CDR3 protein: CASSFPRGQNSETQYF
CDR3 DNA: TGCGCCAGCAGCTTCCCCAGGGGGCAGAACTCGGAGACCCAGTACTTC
D gene: TRBD1
clone size: NA
J gene: TRBJ2-5
V gene: TRBV5-1

CDR3 protein: CAWSVTGTANSPLHF
CDR3 DNA: TGTGCCTGGAGTGTAACCGGGACAGCCAATTCACCCCTCCACTTT
D gene: TRBD1
clone size: NA
J gene: TRBJ1-6
V gene: TRBV30

CDR3 protein: CAISESRTGLYEQYF
CDR3 DNA: TGTGCCATCAGTGAGTCGAGGACAGGGCTATACGAGCAGTACTTC
D gene: TRBD1
clone size: NA
J gene: TRBJ2-7
V gene: TRBV10-3

CDR3 protein: CASSMKGGGTSNTQYF
CDR3 DNA: TGTGCCAGTAGTATGAAGGGAGGGGGAACGTCGAATACGCAGTATTTT
D gene: NA
clone size: NA
J gene: TRBJ2-3
V gene: TRBV19

CDR3 protein: CASSRSGNEQFF
CDR3 DNA: TGTGCCAGCAGTCGTAGCGGGAATGAGCAGTTCTTC
D gene: TRBD2
clone size: NA
J gene: TRBJ2-1
V gene: TRBV3-1/TRBV3-2

CDR3 protein: CASREGAGTEAFF
CDR3 DNA: TGTGCAAGTCGCGAGGGGGCGGGTACTGAAGCTTTCTTT
D gene: NA
clone size: NA
J gene: TRBJ1-1
V gene: TRBV12-2

CDR3 protein: CASSYAASGADTQYF
CDR3 DNA: TGTGCCAGCAGTTACGCGGCTAGCGGGGCAGATACGCAGTATTTT
D gene: TRBD2
clone size: few
J gene: TRBJ2-3
V gene: TRBV6-2/TRBV6-3

CDR3 protein: CAWSVWSTGYTF
CDR3 DNA: TGTGCCTGGAGTGTTTGGTCTACCGGCTACACCTTC
D gene: NA
clone size: NA
J gene: TRBJ1-2
V gene: TRBV30

CDR3 protein: CASSTSRASYEQYF
CDR3 DNA: TGTGCCAGCAGTACCTCCAGGGCCTCCTACGAGCAGTACTTC
D gene: NA
clone size: NA
J gene: TRBJ2-7
V gene: TRBV6-5

CDR3 protein: CATSDSGISYEQYF
CDR3 DNA: TGTGCCACCAGTGATAGCGGGATTTCCTACGAGCAGTACTTC
D gene: TRBD2
clone size: few
J gene: TRBJ2-7
V gene: TRBV24-1

CDR3 protein: CASSYSPSNQPQHF
CDR3 DNA: TGTGCCAGCAGTTACTCCCCAAGCAATCAGCCCCAGCATTTT
D gene: NA
clone size: once
J gene: TRBJ1-5
V gene: TRBV6-5

CDR3 protein: CASSDELAGKETQYF
CDR3 DNA: TGTGCCAGCAGTGACGAACTAGCGGGGAAAGAGACCCAGTACTTC
D gene: TRBD2
clone size: NA
J gene: TRBJ2-5
V gene: TRBV2

CDR3 protein: CASRGGSLLYEQYF
CDR3 DNA: TGTGCCAGCAGGGGAGGGTCCCTTCTCTACGAGCAGTACTTC
D gene: TRBD2
clone size: NA
J gene: TRBJ2-7
V gene: TRBV28

CDR3 protein: CASSPKSQLNTEAFF
CDR3 DNA: TGTGCCAGCTCACCTAAGTCGCAGTTGAACACTGAAGCTTTCTTT
D gene: NA
clone size: NA
J gene: TRBJ1-1
V gene: TRBV18

CDR3 protein: CASSPPYDRVPEAFF
CDR3 DNA: TGTGCCAGCAGTCCGCCCTACGACAGGGTCCCTGAAGCTTTCTTT
D gene: TRBD1
clone size: NA
J gene: TRBJ1-1
V gene: TRBV28

CDR3 protein: CATSRVVDGYNEQFF
CDR3 DNA: TGTGCCACCAGCAGAGTAGTTGACGGGTACAATGAGCAGTTCTTC
D gene: NA
clone size: NA
J gene: TRBJ2-1
V gene: TRBV15

CDR3 protein: CASERQGAIEKLFF
CDR3 DNA: TGTGCCAGCGAGAGACAGGGGGCGATTGAAAAACTGTTTTTT
D gene: TRBD1
clone size: NA
J gene: TRBJ1-4
V gene: TRBV6-5

CDR3 protein: CASQVRGYSGAEAFF
CDR3 DNA: TGTGCCAGTCAAGTGCGGGGCTACTCAGGCGCTGAAGCTTTCTTT
D gene: NA
clone size: NA
J gene: TRBJ1-1
V gene: TRBV2

CDR3 protein: CASSLTSGALQETQYF
CDR3 DNA: TGTGCCAGCAGCTTGACTAGCGGAGCGCTCCAAGAGACCCAGTACTTC
D gene: TRBD2
clone size: NA
J gene: TRBJ2-5
V gene: TRBV7-3

CDR3 protein: CASSPDLSSPLHF
CDR3 DNA: TGTGCCAGCTCACCAGACCTTAGCTCACCCCTCCACTTT
D gene: NA
clone size: NA
J gene: TRBJ1-6
V gene: TRBV18

CDR3 protein: CASSQLAYEQYF
CDR3 DNA: TGTGCCAGCAGCCAACTAGCGTACGAGCAGTACTTC
D gene: NA
clone size: once
J gene: TRBJ2-7
V gene: TRBV14

CDR3 protein: CASSMTGRNTEAFF
CDR3 DNA: TGTGCCAGCAGTATGACAGGGCGGAACACTGAAGCTTTCTTT
D gene: TRBD1
clone size: NA
J gene: TRBJ1-1
V gene: TRBV7-3

CDR3 protein: CASNGVGHGYGYTF
CDR3 DNA: TGTGCCAGTAACGGGGTGGGACATGGATACGGCTACACCTTC
D gene: NA
clone size: NA
J gene: TRBJ1-2
V gene: TRBV19

CDR3 protein: CASSFLAGGEQFF
CDR3 DNA: TGTGCCAGCAGCTTCCTAGCGGGAGGGGAGCAGTTCTTC
D gene: TRBD2
clone size: NA
J gene: TRBJ2-1
V gene: TRBV11-3

CDR3 protein: CASSQEMGETFF
CDR3 DNA: TGTGCCAGCAGCCAAGAAATGGGAGAAACTTTCTTT
D gene: NA
clone size: NA
J gene: TRBJ1-1
V gene: TRBV3-1/TRBV3-2

CDR3 protein: CASSPPDRNYEQYF
CDR3 DNA: TGTGCCAGCTCACCCCCGGACAGGAACTACGAGCAGTACTTC
D gene: TRBD1
clone size: NA
J gene: TRBJ2-7
V gene: TRBV18

CDR3 protein: CASSFPSKGEQFF
CDR3 DNA: TGTGCCAGCAGTTTCCCCAGTAAGGGGGAGCAGTTCTTC
D gene: NA
clone size: NA
J gene: TRBJ2-1
V gene: TRBV27

CDR3 protein: CASNPGRGPYEQYF
CDR3 DNA: TGTGCCAGTAATCCGGGCAGGGGACCCTACGAGCAGTACTTC
D gene: NA
clone size: NA
J gene: TRBJ2-7
V gene: TRBV19

CDR3 protein: CASSSGTFYEQYF
CDR3 DNA: TGTGCCAGCAGCTCCGGGACATTCTACGAGCAGTACTTC
D gene: NA
clone size: NA
J gene: TRBJ2-7
V gene: TRBV27

CDR3 protein: CASSPRTGNYGYTF
CDR3 DNA: TGTGCCAGTAGTCCAAGGACAGGCAACTATGGCTACACCTTC
D gene: TRBD1
clone size: NA
J gene: TRBJ1-2
V gene: TRBV19

CDR3 protein: CASSLAISEGNEKLFF
CDR3 DNA: TGTGCCAGCAGCTTAGCCATTTCCGAGGGTAATGAAAAACTGTTTTTT
D gene: NA
clone size: NA
J gene: TRBJ1-4
V gene: TRBV7-9

CDR3 protein: CASGSQGYKAFF
CDR3 DNA: TGTGCTAGTGGATCCCAGGGGTACAAAGCTTTCTTT
D gene: NA
clone size: NA
J gene: TRBJ1-1
V gene: TRBV12-5

CDR3 protein: CASNAYTGNTEAFF
CDR3 DNA: TGCGCCAGTAACGCTTACACGGGGAACACTGAAGCTTTCTTT
D gene: NA
clone size: NA
J gene: TRBJ1-1
V gene: TRBV10-2